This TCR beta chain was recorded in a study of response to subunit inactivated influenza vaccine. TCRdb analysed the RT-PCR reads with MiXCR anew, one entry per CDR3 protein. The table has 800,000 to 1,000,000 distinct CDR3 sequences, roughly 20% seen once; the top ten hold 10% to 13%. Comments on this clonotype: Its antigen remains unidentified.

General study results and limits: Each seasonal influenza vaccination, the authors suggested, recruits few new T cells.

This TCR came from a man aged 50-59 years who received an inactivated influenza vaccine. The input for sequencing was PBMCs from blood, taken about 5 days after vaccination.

Here the CDR3 DNA reads TGTGCCACCAGCAGGGAACCCGGGGAGCTGTTTTTT. This encodes CATSREPGELFF. This chain joins TRBV15 and TRBJ2-2; no clear D. Germline V lookup: CDR1 LNHNV, CDR2 YYDKDF (reference sequence). The CDR3 sequence is 12 residues long. V lost 3 bases and J 6 bases, leaving 5 bases between the germline ends.